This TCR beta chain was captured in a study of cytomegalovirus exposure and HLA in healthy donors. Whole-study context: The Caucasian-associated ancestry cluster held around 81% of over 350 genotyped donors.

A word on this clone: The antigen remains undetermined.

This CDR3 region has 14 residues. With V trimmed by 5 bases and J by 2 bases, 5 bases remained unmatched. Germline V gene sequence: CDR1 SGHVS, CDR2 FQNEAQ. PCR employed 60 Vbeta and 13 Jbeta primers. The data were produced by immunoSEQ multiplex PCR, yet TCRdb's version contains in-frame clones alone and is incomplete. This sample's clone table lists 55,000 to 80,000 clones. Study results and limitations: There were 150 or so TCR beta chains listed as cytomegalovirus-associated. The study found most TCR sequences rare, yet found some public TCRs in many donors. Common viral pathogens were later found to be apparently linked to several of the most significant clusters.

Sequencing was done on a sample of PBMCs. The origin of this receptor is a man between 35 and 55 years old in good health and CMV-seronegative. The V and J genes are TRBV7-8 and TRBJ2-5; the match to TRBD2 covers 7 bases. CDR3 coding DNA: TGTGCCAGCAGCCGGGGGAGGGTACAAGAGACCCAGTACTTC. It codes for CASSRGRVQETQYF.